These T cell receptor beta chains were read from a single sample in a study of siplizumab effects on memory and regulatory T cells. Clones were read by immunoSEQ multiplex PCR, and TCRdb kept only the in-frame ones, dropping some. The data hold about 1,100 clones, with over 70% observed a single time. Sample: TEMRA CD8+ T cells sorted from blood. The receptors come from a human donor in good health. Each CDR3 is given with its conserved first and last residue. D genes are given only for firm matches. The size field is filled for only some rows; it gives once, few, many or a size class.

clone_size j_call v_call d_call cdr3_length cdr3_nt cdr3_aa
- TRBJ2-3 TRBV27 - 18 TGTGCCAGCAGTTTATACGGGCAGGGCCTCTATAGCACAGATACGCAGTATTTT CASSLYGQGLYSTDTQYF
- TRBJ2-7 TRBV4-3 TRBD1 16 TGCGCCAGCAGCCACTCCATGACAGGGGAGAGGTACGAGCAGTACTTC CASSHSMTGERYEQYF
- TRBJ2-5 TRBV12-5 - 15 TGTGCTAGTGGTCCGGGGGGCCGGGGATGGGAGACCCAGTACTTC CASGPGGRGWETQYF
- TRBJ2-3 TRBV7-2 - 14 TGTGCCAGCAGCTTAGTCACTTCCGCGGATACGCAGTATTTT CASSLVTSADTQYF
- TRBJ2-1 TRBV9 - 15 TGTGCCAGCAGCGCGCCGCACACCGGGGACAATGAGCAGTTCTTC CASSAPHTGDNEQFF
- TRBJ1-6 TRBV6-6 - 14 TGTGCCAGCAGTCTACGGGTAATGAGATCACCCCTCCACTTT CASSLRVMRSPLHF
few TRBJ2-7 TRBV6-6 TRBD2 15 TGTGCCAGCAGCCCCCTTAGCGGGGGGTTCTACGAGCAGTACTTC CASSPLSGGFYEQYF
- TRBJ1-1 TRBV30 TRBD1 12 TGTGCCTGGGCTAACAGGGGAAGAGAAGCTTTCTTT CAWANRGREAFF
few TRBJ1-2 TRBV7-6 - 14 TGTGCCAGCAGCTTAGTAGTAGGAAGCTATGGCTACACCTTC CASSLVVGSYGYTF
few TRBJ2-7 TRBV28 - 10 TGTGCCAGCAGTTTGAGCGAGCAGTACTTC CASSLSEQYF
once TRBJ1-2 TRBV29-1 TRBD1 14 TGCAGCGTTGACCTGGGACAGGGAGGGCATGGCTACACCTTC CSVDLGQGGHGYTF
- TRBJ1-3 TRBV5-1 - 15 TGCGCCAGCAGCTTGGTGCCCGGGTCTGGAAACACCATATATTTT CASSLVPGSGNTIYF
- TRBJ1-2 TRBV6-6 - 15 TGTGCCAGCAGTTACTCGACAGTCATTATCTATGGCTACACCTTC CASSYSTVIIYGYTF
- TRBJ2-4 TRBV10-3 TRBD2 19 TGTGCCATCAGTGATCCCGGGACTAGCGGGGGGCCAGCCAAAAACATTCAGTACTTC CAISDPGTSGGPAKNIQYF
- TRBJ2-1 TRBV5-5 TRBD2 14 TGTGCCAGCAGCGCCGGGACTAGCGGGGTTGTGCAGTTCTTC CASSAGTSGVVQFF
- TRBJ1-4 TRBV5-8 - 15 TGTGCCAGCACCGACGAGGGAGACACTAATGAAAAACTGTTTTTT CASTDEGDTNEKLFF
- TRBJ1-1 TRBV9 - 13 TGTGCCAGCAGCGTAGTGCGGGACACTGAAGCTTTCTTT CASSVVRDTEAFF
once TRBJ2-5 TRBV19 - 11 TGTGCCAGCGGACTATTCGAGACCCAGTACTTC CASGLFETQYF
- TRBJ2-7 TRBV7-3 TRBD1 13 TGCGCCAGCAGCCAGACAGGGTCCTACGAGCAGTACTTC CASSQTGSYEQYF
- TRBJ2-7 TRBV6-5 - 9 TGTGCCGGAGGCTACGAGCAGTACTTC CAGGYEQYF
- TRBJ2-3 TRBV10-1 - 15 TGCGCCAGCAGTGGCGGGGGACACAGCACAGATACGCAGTATTTT CASSGGGHSTDTQYF
- TRBJ1-2 TRBV6-5 - 15 TGTGCCAGCAGTTACTCGAAGGGCAGGGGCTATGGCTACACCTTC CASSYSKGRGYGYTF
- TRBJ2-7 TRBV5-1 - 17 TGCGCCAGCAGCTTGTATGTGGTACTGTCAGTACCCTACGAGCAGTACTTC CASSLYVVLSVPYEQYF
large TRBJ1-1 TRBV5-6 - 13 TGTGCCAGCAGCTTGTTGGAGAACACTGAAGCTTTCTTT CASSLLENTEAFF
- TRBJ2-1 TRBV4-3 TRBD1 19 TGCGCCAGCAGCCAAGTTAGGGCAATTACAGGGGGCGCCTACAATGAGCAGTTCTTC CASSQVRAITGGAYNEQFF
- TRBJ2-7 TRBV7-2 TRBD2 14 TGTGCCAGCAGACCTAGCGGGGCTACCTACGAGCAGTACTTC CASRPSGATYEQYF
few TRBJ1-6 TRBV12-5 - 15 TGTGCTAGTGGTTTGCTTGGGACATATAATTCACCCCTCCACTTT CASGLLGTYNSPLHF
few TRBJ1-5 TRBV29-1 - 13 TGCAGCGTGCCCGGGGCAGGCAATCAGCCCCAGCATTTT CSVPGAGNQPQHF
once TRBJ2-7 TRBV9 TRBD1 15 TGTGCCAGCAGCCCTCAGGGGGCCCCCCCCCACGAGCAGTACTTC CASSPQGAPPHEQYF
- TRBJ1-2 TRBV11-2 - 14 TGTGCCAGCAGCTTAGAGTGGCAGGGCGGTGGCTACACCTTC CASSLEWQGGGYTF
- TRBJ2-1 TRBV10-3 TRBD2 16 TGTGCCATCAGTGAGTCGAGACTAGCGGGAAACAATGAGCAGTTCTTC CAISESRLAGNNEQFF
- TRBJ1-6 TRBV5-6 - 15 TGTGCCAGCAGCTTGGGCGGTGGGTATAATTCACCCCTCCACTTT CASSLGGGYNSPLHF
- TRBJ1-4 TRBV5-3 - 15 TGTGCCAGCAGCTTAGTTGGAGACACTAATGAAAAACTGTTTTTT CASSLVGDTNEKLFF
- TRBJ1-2 TRBV5-1 TRBD1 14 TGCGCCAGCAGACGTATACAGGGGAGGAATGGCTACACCTTC CASRRIQGRNGYTF
once TRBJ2-2 TRBV12-5 - 17 TGTGCTAGTGGTTTGCTCCTTCGACTGGCGGCCCAAGGGGAGCTGTTTTTT CASGLLLRLAAQGELFF
few TRBJ1-4 TRBV7-9 - 15 TGTGCCAGCAGCTATAGACTCCGAGGCGGTGAAAAACTGTTTTTT CASSYRLRGGEKLFF